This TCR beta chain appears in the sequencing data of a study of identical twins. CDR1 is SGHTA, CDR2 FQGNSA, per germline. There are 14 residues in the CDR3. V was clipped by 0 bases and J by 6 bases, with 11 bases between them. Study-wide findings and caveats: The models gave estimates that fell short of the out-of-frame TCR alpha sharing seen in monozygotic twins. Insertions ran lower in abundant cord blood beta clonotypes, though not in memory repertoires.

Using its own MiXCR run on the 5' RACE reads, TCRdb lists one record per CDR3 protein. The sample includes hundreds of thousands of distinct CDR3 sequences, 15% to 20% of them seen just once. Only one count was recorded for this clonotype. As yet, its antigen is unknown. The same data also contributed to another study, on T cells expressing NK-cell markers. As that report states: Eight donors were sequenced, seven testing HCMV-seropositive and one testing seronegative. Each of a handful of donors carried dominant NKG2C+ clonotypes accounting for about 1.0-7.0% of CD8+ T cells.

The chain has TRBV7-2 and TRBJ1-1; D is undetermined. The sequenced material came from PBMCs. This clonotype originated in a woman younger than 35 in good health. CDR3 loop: CASSLARGPAEAFF. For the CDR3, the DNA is TGTGCCAGCAGCTTAGCCCGTGGGCCCGCTGAAGCTTTCTTT.